This record looks at one TCR beta chain sequence and its context. Its antigen is unidentified. This specimen belongs to a study of memory CD4+ T cells and cytomegalovirus serostatus. Whole-study results and caveats: Repertoires predicted CMV serostatus with median bootstrapped AUC of about 0.95.

V lost 6 bases, J lost 0 bases, and 11 bases lay in between. CDR3 length: 14 amino acids. Germline V gene sequence: CDR1 MNHEY, CDR2 SVGAGI. Single viable CD3+CD4+CD8-CD45RO+ cells were sorted as the memory CD4+ T cells. CMV serostatus came from serum IgG against pp150, pp28, p38, p52. In the study's own analysis: After removing out-of-frame reads, approximately 2.2 million distinct TCRbeta sequences remained. Method: immunoSEQ multiplex PCR; TCRdb's copy keeps in-frame clones and lacks some. D and trimming come from the DNA, and the V and J calls and clone size come from that table. The sample includes roughly 50,000 clones, approximately 80% of them seen just once.

The V call is TRBV6-5, the J call TRBJ1-1, with a weak D call TRBD1 (5 bases). This sequence was found in an adult in good health and CMV-seronegative. What was sequenced was memory CD4+ T cells from blood. CDR3 bases: TGTGCCAGCAGCCAGAGACAGTTGAACACTGAAGCTTTCTTT. Encoded protein: CASSQRQLNTEAFF.